The present TCR beta chain was sequenced within a study of cytomegalovirus exposure and HLA in healthy donors. Germline-derived CDR1 and CDR2 are SGDLS and YYNGEE. The CDR3 runs 13 residues. The V gene end was trimmed by 6 bases and the J gene end by 6 bases; junction bases not matched to a gene: 5. PCR primers comprised 60 Vbeta and 13 Jbeta primers. Authors' processing steps: Roughly 10 million shared chains were among some 80 million unique TCR beta chains counted in a later analysis. Using immunoSEQ multiplex PCR, the repertoire was profiled, and TCRdb retains in-frame clones only, with some absent. V, J and clone size are those of that table, while D and trimming were read from the DNA. In the table there are fewer than 250,000 clones, around 84% of which are singletons. Whole-study findings and limits: Three chains tied to CMV proved CMV antigen-specific in vitro.

A few counts support this clone. What it binds is not known. This TCR was sampled from a man in his forties in good health and CMV-seropositive. V and J are TRBV9 and TRBJ1-2; 10 nucleotides agree with TRBD1. Sequenced sample: PBMCs. This CDR3 reads CASKGTGVDGYTF. The CDR3 DNA reads TGTGCCAGCAAGGGGACAGGGGTTGATGGCTACACCTTC.